The clone carrying this T cell receptor (beta chain) was recorded many times. The antigen is not known. This sample stems from a study of T cells in Graves' hyperthyroidism and ophthalmopathy. Notes on the study in general: Most thyroid clonotypes with frequency above 0.001 were detected in blood.

The TCR beta CDR3 regions underwent amplification using RNA transcripts as the source. First-round RT-PCR with HTBI primers amplified the TCR CDR3 region. TCRdb used MiXCR to reprocess the multiplex PCR reads, holding one entry per CDR3 protein. The repertoire consists of around 34,000 distinct CDR3 sequences, with around 52% occurring once and the leading ten covering roughly 25%. This CDR3 comprises 12 residues. The V gene end was trimmed by 3 bases and the J gene end by 5 bases; junction bases not matched to a gene: 0. CDR1 is LNHDA and CDR2 is SQIVND in the germline V gene (reference sequence). Source material for PBMCs was more than 7.5 ml fresh peripheral blood.

The V call is TRBV19, the J call TRBJ2-5, with TRBD2 matching over 7 bases. This TCR was sampled from a woman aged 35 to 49 with Graves' ophthalmopathy. Sequences were obtained from blood. DNA of the CDR3: TGTGCCAGTAGTATCGGGGGGGAGACCCAGTACTTC. It codes for CASSIGGETQYF.